The next 26 T cell receptor beta chains were all read from a single sample in a study of preoperative IRX-2 immunotherapy in early breast cancer. The sample's treatment: preoperative locoregional IRX-2 cytokine immunotherapy. The table came from immunoSEQ multiplex PCR; TCRdb's copy has only in-frame clones and leaves some out. Altogether about 13,000 clones are present, under 95% being singletons, with the ten largest covering 25% to 35%. Sampling was conducted from a patient treated with IRX-2 immunotherapy. The source of these receptors is a human donor with breast cancer.

V usage is TRBV18 and J usage is TRBJ1-1; D gene ambiguous. This CDR3 is 14 amino acids long. V was trimmed by 0 bases and J by 8 bases, leaving 13 bases between them. Germline V CDR1 and CDR2: KGHSH, LQKENI. This chain's CDR3 is CASSPPGQWLEAFF. As DNA, the CDR3 is TGTGCCAGCTCACCACCAGGGCAGTGGTTGGAAGCTTTCTTT.

The chain employs TRBV2 and TRBJ2-1, with D unresolved. The CDR3 totals 15 residues. Germline CDR1 SNHLY, CDR2 FYNNEI. Trimming removed 0 bases from V and 5 bases from J, with 11 bases in between. CDR3 residues: CASSEASRTDNEQFF. The CDR3 DNA sequence: TGTGCCAGCAGTGAAGCGTCTAGGACGGACAATGAGCAGTTCTTC.

The chain joins TRBV28 to TRBJ2-7; D is ambiguous. The CDR3 covers 12 residues. Trimming left V 7 bases short and J 7 bases short, with 14 bases between. Germline V gives CDR1 MDHEN, CDR2 SYDVKM. CDR3 bases: TGTGCCAGCACCCTTCTTGCGGCTGAGCAGTACGTC. Translation gives CASTLLAAEQYV.

The rearrangement joins TRBV2 to TRBJ2-5; D remains unclear. The V gene lost 7 bases and the J gene lost 5 bases, with 11 bases spanning the gap. Looked up from germline, CDR1 is SNHLY and CDR2 is FYNNEI. The CDR3 contains 12 residues. The CDR3 sequence: CASTAAVETQYF. DNA of the CDR3: TGTGCCAGCACGGCGGCGGTGGAGACCCAGTACTTC.

This clone was recorded once. The genes are TRBV11-1 and TRBJ2-1; 8 nucleotides align to TRBD2. The CDR3 sequence is 15 residues long. The junction had 10 bases not matched to a gene; V was cut back by 5 bases and J by 7 bases. CDR1 is SGHAT, CDR2 FQDESV, per germline (reference sequence). The CDR3 reads CASSLSGGPSNEQFF. The CDR3 nucleotides read TGTGCCAGCAGCCTCTCGGGGGGGCCGTCGAATGAGCAGTTCTTC.

The chain uses TRBV5-8 and TRBJ1-1; D unresolved. Between the trimmed V and J ends, which lost 4 bases and 8 bases, there was a span of 12 bases. Germline-derived CDR1 and CDR2 are SGHTS and YDEGEE. The CDR3 runs to 12 residues. The CDR3 is CASSPWSGEAFF. Here the CDR3 DNA reads TGTGCCAGCAGCCCTTGGAGCGGGGAAGCTTTCTTT.

The chain links TRBV19 to TRBJ2-7, with 10 bases fitting TRBD1. The germline gives CDR1 LNHDA, CDR2 SQIVND (reference sequence). The junction had 10 bases not matched to a gene; V was cut back by 9 bases and J by 2 bases. This CDR3 region has 15 residues. The DNA for the CDR3 is TGTGCCAGCACGCCGGGGACAGGGGCAACCTACGAGCAGTACTTC. Translating it yields CASTPGTGATYEQYF. Using reference TRBV19 and TRBJ2-7 for the parts outside the CDR3, the full variable domain is DGGITQSPKYLFRKEGQNVTLSCEQNLNHDAMYWYRQDPGQGLRLIYYSQIVNDFQKGDIAEGYSVSREKKESFPLTVTSAQKNPTAFYLCASTPGTGATYEQYFGPGTRLTVT.

A single count supports this clone. The chain has TRBV28 and TRBJ1-1, with D possibly TRBD1 on 5 matching bases. This CDR3 comprises 17 residues. V was cut by 6 bases and J by 1 base, with 21 bases left in between. Germline V gene sequence: CDR1 MDHEN, CDR2 SYDVKM. Written as DNA, the CDR3 is TGTGCCAGCAGCACAACTGGGGGTCCCTCCTCGAACACTGAAGCTTTCTTT. It translates to CASSTTGGPSSNTEAFF.

The chain joins TRBV7-9 to TRBJ1-4, with D perhaps matching TRBD1 (5 bases). V was pared by 3 bases and J by 13 bases, with 18 bases between. CDR1 and CDR2 from the germline V gene are SEHNR and FQNEAQ (reference sequence). The CDR3 extends over 14 amino acids. CDR3 region: CASSFAGLNRRLFF. CDR3 sequence (DNA): TGTGCCAGCAGCTTCGCGGGGCTGAACCGACGACTGTTTTTT.

The chain employs TRBV6-1 and TRBJ2-7; 8 bases line up with TRBD1. Germline lookup yields CDR1 MNHNS and CDR2 SASEGT. Trimming at V came to 1 base and at J to 2 bases, leaving 4 bases not matched to a gene. This CDR3 is built from 15 residues. The CDR3 bases are TGTGCCAGCAGTGAAGTCAGGGGGCGCCCCTACGAGCAGTACGTC. This gives the protein CASSEVRGRPYEQYV.

The chain recombines TRBV25-1 with TRBJ1-4, with TRBD1 matching 10 bases. V lost 4 bases to trimming and J lost 8 bases; unmatched junction nucleotides: 4. The CDR3 loop spans 14 amino acids. In germline, CDR1 is MGHDK, CDR2 SYGVNS. CDR3 nucleotides: TGTGCCAGCAGTGGGGACAGGGGAGGGGAAAAACTGTTTTTT. Translation gives CASSGDRGGEKLFF.

The chain joins TRBV28 to TRBJ2-3, with 9 bases matching TRBD2. V lost 5 bases, J lost 10 bases, and 10 bases stayed unmatched. The CDR3 length is 14 residues. Germline CDR1 reads MDHEN; CDR2 reads SYDVKM. The CDR3 sequence is CASSPSTSGRAQYF. The CDR3 nucleotides are TGTGCCAGCAGTCCTTCGACTAGCGGTAGGGCGCAGTATTTT. Based on the CDR3 plus reference TRBV28 and TRBJ2-3, the full variable domain is DVKVTQSSRYLVKRTGEKVFLECVQDMDHENMFWYRQDPGLGLRLIYFSYDVKMKEKGDIPEGYSVSREKKERFSLILESASTNQTSMYLCASSPSTSGRAQYFGPGTRLTVL.

Points on this clone: The junction departs from germline at one end; a sequencing error may be responsible. This chain joins TRBV18 and TRBJ1-1, with D uncertain. Germline assignment: CDR1 KGHSH and CDR2 LQKENI. This CDR3 is 13 amino acids long. The CDR3, as DNA: TGTGGCAGCTCACCAATGGGTGACACTGAAGCTTTCTTT. Translating gives CGSSPMGDTEAFF.

The J gene is TRBJ2-7, the V gene TRBV2; possible D gene TRBD2, 6 bases. This CDR3 is built from 12 residues. Germline CDR1 and CDR2: SNHLY and FYNNEI. V lost 5 bases and J lost 6, with 11 bases in between. CDR3 sequence reads: CASSMTRPEQYV. The CDR3 region has the DNA TGTGCCAGCAGTATGACTAGGCCCGAGCAGTACGTC.

The V and J genes are TRBV28 and TRBJ1-6; D uncertain. V was pared by 5 bases and J by 9 bases, with 14 bases between. The germline CDR1 and CDR2 sequences are MDHEN and SYDVKM. The CDR3 runs 14 residues. As DNA, the CDR3 is TGTGCCAGCAGTCTGAGGGTCGTGGGTTCACCCCTCCACTTT. Protein sequence: CASSLRVVGSPLHF.

The chain has TRBV6-5 and TRBJ1-1; D gene uncertain. There are 12 residues in the CDR3. Germline V gene sequence: CDR1 MNHEY, CDR2 SVGAGI. Trimming took off 5 bases at V and 5 bases at J, with 9 bases between the two ends. CDR3 DNA sequence: TGTGCCAGCAGTACACCCGGGACTGAAGCTTTCTTT. Amino acids: CASSTPGTEAFF.

The chain links TRBV28 to TRBJ2-1; D is possibly TRBD2 (6 bases). Trimming cost V 6 bases and J 8 bases, with 11 bases left between them. The CDR3 is made up of 12 amino acids. Germline V gene data show CDR1 as MDHEN and CDR2 as SYDVKM. CDR3 nucleotide sequence: TGTGCCAGCAGCGCGGGGCGGTATGAGCAGTTCTTC. Protein sequence: CASSAGRYEQFF.

CDR3 protein: CASSARKDTEAFF. The CDR3 DNA sequence: TGTGCCAGCAGCGCCCGGAAGGACACTGAAGCTTTCTTT. This chain joins TRBV7-7 and TRBJ1-1; D call uncertain. Germline CDR1 SSHAT, CDR2 FNYEAQ (reference sequence). This CDR3 is 13 amino acids long. V shed 5 bases and J shed 3 bases, with 10 bases lying between them.

CDR3 residues: CASSGPSGGGETQYF. The CDR3 nucleotides are TGTGCCAGCAGCGGCCCGAGCGGGGGGGGAGAGACCCAGTACTTC. The chain combines TRBV9 with TRBJ2-5; 10 bases match TRBD2. CDR1 and CDR2 from the germline V gene are SGDLS and YYNGEE. The CDR3 is made up of 15 amino acids. V shed 3 bases, J shed 4 bases, and the junction held 6 bases outside the gene matches.

This chain connects TRBV11-2 to TRBJ1-5; 7 positions agree with TRBD1. The germline V gene has CDR1 SGHAT and CDR2 FQNNGV. After removal of 2 bases from V and 6 bases from J, the junction contained 4 bases not matched to a gene. The CDR3 extends over 14 amino acids. Here the CDR3 reads CASSLQGGSQPQHF. CDR3 coding DNA: TGTGCCAGCAGCTTACAGGGGGGTAGTCAGCCCCAGCATTTT.

The J gene is TRBJ1-2, the V gene TRBV7-9; D remains ambiguous. The CDR3 runs to 14 residues. V dropped 5 bases and J dropped 4 bases, with 14 bases sitting between them. CDR1 SEHNR and CDR2 FQNEAQ come from the germline V gene (reference sequence). CDR3 sequence: CASSPGRAPYGYTF. CDR3 nucleotide sequence: TGTGCCAGCAGCCCCGGACGTGCACCCTATGGCTACACCTTC. The whole variable domain, filled in from reference TRBV7-9 and TRBJ1-2, reads DTGVSQNPRHKITKRGQNVTFRCDPISEHNRLYWYRQTLGQGPEFLTYFQNEAQLEKSRLLSDRFSAERPKGSFSTLEIQRTEQGDSAMYLCASSPGRAPYGYTFGSGTRLTVV.

The rearrangement joins TRBV28 to TRBJ1-2, with TRBD1 as a possible D gene (5 bases). CDR1 and CDR2 (germline): MDHEN, SYDVKM. Deletions cut 10 bases from V and 8 bases from J, with 20 bases between. The CDR3 is made up of 13 amino acids. CDR3 bases: TGTGCCATCCTTTCCGGGGCAGTAAAAGGCTACACCTTC. Translation: CAILSGAVKGYTF.

The CDR3 nucleotides are TGCAGTGCTAATCGTGGAAACACCATATATTTT. Its translation is CSANRGNTIYF. The chain joins TRBV20-1 to TRBJ1-3; no clear D. Germline V gene lookup returns CDR1 DFQATT and CDR2 SNEGSKA (reference sequence). Trimming removed 4 bases at V and 3 bases at J, with 4 bases between. This CDR3 comprises 11 residues.

The chain has TRBV19 and TRBJ1-5; TRBD1 is a possible D gene (6 bases). Germline CDR1 reads LNHDA; CDR2 reads SQIVND (reference sequence). This CDR3 is built from 15 residues. V lost 5 bases and J lost 6, with 17 bases in between. The CDR3: CASSLGTGGGQPQHF. CDR3 nucleotide sequence: TGTGCCAGTAGTTTAGGAACAGGAGGGGGTCAGCCCCAGCATTTT.

V is TRBV6-1 and J is TRBJ1-2, with D hard to call. Germline values: CDR1 MNHNS, CDR2 SASEGT. V was clipped by 5 bases and J by 5 bases, with 12 bases between them. CDR3 length: 13 amino acids. The CDR3, as DNA: TGTGCCAGCAGTCAAAGGGATTGGTATGGCTACACCTTC. This encodes CASSQRDWYGYTF.

The rearrangement links TRBV7-2 to TRBJ1-2; D gene uncertain. The CDR3 runs to 12 residues. Trimming stripped 3 bases from V and 1 base from J, with 3 bases between. Germline CDR1 reads SGHTA; CDR2 reads FQGNSA. The CDR3 coding sequence is TGTGCCAGCAGCTTTAGTAACTATGGCTACACCTTC. It is translated as CASSFSNYGYTF.